A selection of T cell receptor beta chains follows, all from one sample in a study of beta chain features in type 1 diabetes. Assay: immunoSEQ multiplex PCR; the TCRdb copy retains only in-frame clones and omits some. The sample has fewer than 350,000 clones, around 7.3% seen once. What was sequenced was central memory CD4+ T cells from blood. These TCRs come from a woman in her late teens or twenties in good health. The CDR3 runs from the conserved cysteine through the conserved F or W. The D gene is left open where the match is weak. Clone size, where shown, is once, few, many, or a class for clones that have expanded.

CDR3 DNA: TGTGCCCCCAAACCGGGGCCCGTCGAAGCTTTCTTT
CDR3 protein: CAPKPGPVEAFF
D gene: .
J gene: TRBJ1-1
clone size: .
V gene: TRBV9

CDR3 DNA: TGCGCCAGCAGCCAAGATCCCGGGTATGGCTACACCTTC
CDR3 protein: CASSQDPGYGYTF
D gene: .
J gene: TRBJ1-2
clone size: .
V gene: TRBV4-1

CDR3 DNA: TGTGCCAGCAGTCTCGAGCGCCATGAGCAGTTCTTC
CDR3 protein: CASSLERHEQFF
D gene: .
J gene: TRBJ2-1
clone size: many
V gene: TRBV2

CDR3 DNA: TGTGCCAGCAGTTTTGGGGGGGCATACAATGAGCAGTTCTTC
CDR3 protein: CASSFGGAYNEQFF
D gene: .
J gene: TRBJ2-1
clone size: .
V gene: TRBV6-5

CDR3 DNA: TGTGCCAGCAGTGCCCGGGACAGGGCTTCGAGTGAGCAGTTCTTC
CDR3 protein: CASSARDRASSEQFF
D gene: TRBD1
J gene: TRBJ2-1
clone size: few
V gene: TRBV6-1

CDR3 DNA: TGTGCCAGCAGTTTGGGACAGGGCAGAGCCAAAAACATTCAGTACTTC
CDR3 protein: CASSLGQGRAKNIQYF
D gene: TRBD1
J gene: TRBJ2-4
clone size: .
V gene: TRBV2

CDR3 DNA: TGCGCCAGCAGCTTAATGTCCGGGGGGAAAAGTTATTCACCCCTCCACTTT
CDR3 protein: CASSLMSGGKSYSPLHF
D gene: .
J gene: TRBJ1-6
clone size: .
V gene: TRBV5-1

CDR3 DNA: TGTGCCAGCAGTTTCCGCCAGACAGGGGGAACTTCACCCCTCCACTTT
CDR3 protein: CASSFRQTGGTSPLHF
D gene: TRBD1
J gene: TRBJ1-6
clone size: few
V gene: TRBV27

CDR3 DNA: TGTGCCAGCAGCTTGGGGACTAGCGGGAGCGGGACCCAGTACTTC
CDR3 protein: CASSLGTSGSGTQYF
D gene: TRBD2
J gene: TRBJ2-5
clone size: many
V gene: TRBV11-2

CDR3 DNA: TGTGCCAGCAGCCGTCCGGGACAGGTCTTGGATGGCTACACCTTC
CDR3 protein: CASSRPGQVLDGYTF
D gene: TRBD1
J gene: TRBJ1-2
clone size: .
V gene: TRBV4-2

CDR3 DNA: TGTGCCAGCAGCTTAACTGGCGTAGGGACGGGCTACGAGCAGTACTTC
CDR3 protein: CASSLTGVGTGYEQYF
D gene: .
J gene: TRBJ2-7
clone size: .
V gene: TRBV7-2

CDR3 DNA: TGTGCCAGCAGCTTAAATCGTCATGCAACTAATGAAAAACTGTTTTTT
CDR3 protein: CASSLNRHATNEKLFF
D gene: .
J gene: TRBJ1-4
clone size: few
V gene: TRBV7-2

CDR3 DNA: TGCGCCAGCAGCCAAGAGCAGTTCACAGATACGCAGTATTTT
CDR3 protein: CASSQEQFTDTQYF
D gene: .
J gene: TRBJ2-3
clone size: many
V gene: TRBV4-3

CDR3 DNA: TGTGCCAGCAGTTACGGAGGGGGGCAAGAGACCCAGTACTTC
CDR3 protein: CASSYGGGQETQYF
D gene: .
J gene: TRBJ2-5
clone size: few
V gene: TRBV6-6

CDR3 DNA: TGTGCCAGCAGCTTAGGGGGCCTAGCGGGGGGCACAGATACGCAGTATTTT
CDR3 protein: CASSLGGLAGGTDTQYF
D gene: TRBD2
J gene: TRBJ2-3
clone size: few
V gene: TRBV7-2

CDR3 DNA: TGCAGCGCCGGGGCCGGGTGGGGTATGCAGAACACTGAAGCTTTCTTT
CDR3 protein: CSAGAGWGMQNTEAFF
D gene: .
J gene: TRBJ1-1
clone size: .
V gene: TRBV29-1

CDR3 DNA: TGTGCCAGTAGTATAGTGAGGCAGGGGGTAGGTCAGCCCCAGCATTTT
CDR3 protein: CASSIVRQGVGQPQHF
D gene: TRBD1
J gene: TRBJ1-5
clone size: .
V gene: TRBV19

CDR3 DNA: TGCGCCAGCAGCCCCCAGCCCACTAGCGGACAAGAGACCCAGTACTTC
CDR3 protein: CASSPQPTSGQETQYF
D gene: TRBD2
J gene: TRBJ2-5
clone size: .
V gene: TRBV5-1

CDR3 DNA: TGTGCCAGCTCGAGAGGGCAGGGCAATCAGCCCCAGCATTTT
CDR3 protein: CASSRGQGNQPQHF
D gene: .
J gene: TRBJ1-5
clone size: .
V gene: TRBV19

CDR3 DNA: TGTGCCATCAGCCTAGGGGGGAGCAGTTCTAGCACAGATACGCAGTATTTT
CDR3 protein: CAISLGGSSSSTDTQYF
D gene: .
J gene: TRBJ2-3
clone size: few
V gene: TRBV10-3

CDR3 DNA: TGTGCCGTTGTGAGGGGGCTGGGTCAGCCCCAGCATTTT
CDR3 protein: CAVVRGLGQPQHF
D gene: TRBD1
J gene: TRBJ1-5
clone size: few
V gene: TRBV7-9

CDR3 DNA: TGTGCCAGCACTAGCGGGGCCGGGGAGCTGTTTTTT
CDR3 protein: CASTSGAGELFF
D gene: TRBD2
J gene: TRBJ2-2
clone size: .
V gene: TRBV2

CDR3 DNA: TGCGCCAGCAGCCCTGACGGGGGCTATGGCTACACCTTC
CDR3 protein: CASSPDGGYGYTF
D gene: .
J gene: TRBJ1-2
clone size: few
V gene: TRBV5-1

CDR3 DNA: TGTGCCAGCACCCCTTTAGCGGGAGCGGCCGGGGAGCTGTTTTTT
CDR3 protein: CASTPLAGAAGELFF
D gene: TRBD2
J gene: TRBJ2-2
clone size: .
V gene: TRBV7-2

CDR3 DNA: TGTGCCAGCAGTGAAAGAATGAACACTGAAGCTTTCTTT
CDR3 protein: CASSERMNTEAFF
D gene: .
J gene: TRBJ1-1
clone size: many
V gene: TRBV2

CDR3 DNA: TGTGCCAGCAGCTTTTGGACAGGGGGAAACTATGGCTACACCTTC
CDR3 protein: CASSFWTGGNYGYTF
D gene: TRBD1
J gene: TRBJ1-2
clone size: few
V gene: TRBV7-2

CDR3 DNA: TGCAGCGTTGAAGGCGGAGAGGGTTCGCTATACTATGGCTACACCTTC
CDR3 protein: CSVEGGEGSLYYGYTF
D gene: .
J gene: TRBJ1-2
clone size: .
V gene: TRBV29-1

CDR3 DNA: TGTGCCAGCAGCCCCGCCTCTGGGGCCAACGTCCTGACTTTC
CDR3 protein: CASSPASGANVLTF
D gene: .
J gene: TRBJ2-6
clone size: few
V gene: TRBV9